This entry is about one T cell receptor (beta chain). These data come from a study of blood T cell repertoires in COVID-19. Study overall: Samples taken during acute and convalescent COVID-19 were collected in the United States, Italy and Spain. The cDNA or gDNA used as material had been derived from T cells, B-cell-depleted T cells, or PBMCs.

Original analysis: Reference gene primer amplification gave nucleated cell count estimates. TCRdb keeps only in-frame clones here, not all; method: immunoSEQ multiplex PCR. D and trimming come from the DNA, and the V and J calls and clone size come from that table. The sample yields around 57,000 clones, roughly 87% seen once. This TCR came from a woman aged 55 to 70 with acute or convalescent COVID-19. The sequencing input was peripheral blood.

The CDR3 loop is CASSQDLRSTDTQYF. The CDR3 coding sequence is TGTGCCAGCAGCCAAGATCTAAGAAGCACAGATACGCAGTATTTT. V is TRBV3-1 (or the pseudogene TRBV3-2) and J is TRBJ2-3; D gene unclear. Trimming cost V 0 bases and J 0 bases, with 7 bases left between them. CDR3 length: 15 residues. Germline CDR1 reads LGHDT; CDR2 reads YNNKEL (reference sequence).